This T cell receptor beta chain was sequenced for a study of CD8 T cells in Susac syndrome. Trimming pared 4 bases from V and 3 bases from J, leaving 7 bases between. CDR3 length equals 12 residues. Looked up from germline, CDR1 is MGHRA and CDR2 is YSYEKL. cDNA came from about 0.46 to 1 ug RNA primed by random hexamers. MiXCR was run by TCRdb on the immunoSEQ multiplex PCR reads, yielding one entry per CDR3 protein. The sample holds about 130,000 distinct CDR3 sequences, about 94% seen once. The specimen sequenced was CD8+ T cells from PBMCs. V and J are TRBV4-1 and TRBJ2-7; D unresolved. The sequence was collected from a human donor with Susac syndrome. The CDR3 loop reads CASSPNRYEQYF. Here the CDR3 DNA reads TGCGCCAGCAGCCCCAACCGCTACGAGCAGTACTTC.